What follows are 10 T cell receptor beta chains derived from one specimen sequenced in a study of cytomegalovirus exposure and HLA in healthy donors. The PCR contained 60 Vbeta and 13 Jbeta primers. The table came from immunoSEQ multiplex PCR; TCRdb's copy has only in-frame clones and leaves some out. The data hold under 200,000 clones, with 60% to 80% observed a single time. The sample was PBMCs. The receptor source for this set is a man aged 50 to 60 in good health and CMV-seropositive.

This chain joins TRBV6-1 and TRBJ2-7; the match to TRBD1 covers 7 bases. The germline V gene encodes CDR1 MNHNS and CDR2 SASEGT. V lost 4 bases, J lost 0 bases, and 3 bases stayed unmatched. The CDR3 extends over 14 amino acids. CDR3 protein: CASSGDRLSYEQYF. The CDR3 DNA follows: TGTGCCAGCAGTGGGGACAGACTCTCCTACGAGCAGTACTTC.

The chain couples TRBV18 to TRBJ1-2; D is possibly TRBD1 (5 bases). This CDR3 contains 15 residues. The germline gives CDR1 KGHSH, CDR2 LQKENI. The germline V and J ends were trimmed by 2 bases and 5 bases, with 15 bases remaining between them. CDR3 DNA sequence: TGTGCCAGCTCACCAGGCGGGGGGTTGAGATATGGCTACACCTTC. It yields the protein CASSPGGGLRYGYTF.

The DNA of the CDR3 is TGTGCCAGCAGCAATCAGGGGGCTCGGGTCTATGGCTACACCTTC. As protein: CASSNQGARVYGYTF. The chain couples TRBV28 to TRBJ1-2; 8 bases agree with TRBD1. Germline V CDR1 and CDR2: MDHEN, SYDVKM. This CDR3 spans 15 amino acids. With V trimmed by 6 bases and J by 4 bases, 10 bases remained unmatched.

The rearrangement joins TRBV6-1 to TRBJ1-1, with D tentatively TRBD1 (5 bases). Germline CDR1 reads MNHNS; CDR2 reads SASEGT. Trimming pared 6 bases from V and 13 bases from J, leaving 18 bases between. The CDR3 covers 12 residues. The CDR3 sequence is CASRPQGLVFFF. DNA of the CDR3: TGTGCCAGCAGACCTCAGGGCCTAGTTTTTTTCTTT.

This clone was counted only a few times. The chain links TRBV28 to TRBJ2-1; D is perhaps TRBD1 (6 bases). The CDR3 sequence is 15 residues long. In germline, CDR1 is MDHEN, CDR2 SYDVKM. V shed 5 bases and J shed 1 base, with 12 bases lying between them. CDR3 DNA sequence: TGTGCCAGCAGTACAGGGACGAAGTCCTACAATGAGCAGTTCTTC. It yields the protein CASSTGTKSYNEQFF.

A single count supports this clone. The V gene is TRBV7-9, the J gene TRBJ2-7; 8 bases align to TRBD1. Germline V gene data show CDR1 as SEHNR and CDR2 as FQNEAQ (reference sequence). This CDR3 spans 13 amino acids. CDR3: CSSNRDRGYEQYV. Here the CDR3 DNA reads TGTTCCAGCAATCGAGACAGGGGTTACGAGCAGTACGTC.

The V gene is TRBV19, the J gene TRBJ2-7; 9 nucleotides match TRBD1. The CDR3 has 15 amino acids. Germline V gene data show CDR1 as LNHDA and CDR2 as SQIVND (reference sequence). The J segment lost 6 bases and the V segment lost 1 base, leaving 7 bases of the junction unmatched. CDR3 nucleotides: TGTGCCAGTAGTATAGTTGGCCGACAGGGGGGCGAGCAGTACTTC. It yields the protein CASSIVGRQGGEQYF.

This clone was counted a few times. This chain links TRBV23-1 with TRBJ1-2; 9 bases agree with TRBD1. TRBV23-1 is identified as an open reading frame with a role that is uncertain. The CDR3 has 18 residues. V trimming: 1 base; J trimming: 5 bases; junction bases outside the gene matches: 14. CDR3 DNA sequence: TGCGCCAGCAGTCAATTTAGGGACAGGGCATATTACAGATATGGCTACACCTTC. Amino acids: CASSQFRDRAYYRYGYTF.

This chain joins TRBV9 and TRBJ1-5; no clear D. V shed 0 bases and J shed 5 bases, with 6 bases lying between them. This CDR3 is built from 13 residues. The germline CDR1 and CDR2 sequences are SGDLS and YYNGEE. Here the CDR3 DNA reads TGTGCCAGCAGCGTAGGCGGGTATCAGCCCCAGCATTTT. Translating it yields CASSVGGYQPQHF. The full variable domain, rest sourced from reference TRBV9 and TRBJ1-5, is DSGVTQTPKHLITATGQRVTLRCSPRSGDLSVYWYQQSLDQGLQFLIQYYNGEERAKGNILERFSAQQFPDLHSELNLSSLELGDSALYFCASSVGGYQPQHFGDGTRLSIL.

The gene calls are TRBV10-3 and TRBJ2-7, with D possibly matching TRBD2 (5 bases). The CDR3 sequence is 13 residues long. V was pared by 9 bases and J by 0 bases, with 12 bases between. CDR1 is ENHRY, CDR2 SYGVKD, per germline. Here the CDR3 reads CAIAPTSSYEQYF. The DNA for the CDR3 is TGTGCCATAGCCCCAACTAGCTCCTACGAGCAGTACTTC.